This T cell receptor beta chain was identified in a study of control samples from healthy donors and cancer patients. This CDR3 is built from 12 residues. CDR1 is GTSNPN and CDR2 is SVGIG in the germline V gene (reference sequence). V was clipped by 4 bases and J by 1 base, with 5 bases between them. The method was immunoSEQ multiplex PCR; TCRdb's version includes in-frame clones alone and lacks a portion of them. The top ten clones hold over 2% of a sample with 100,000 to 150,000 clones, 92% of them seen once. This chain uses TRBV30 with TRBJ1-3, with D maybe TRBD1 (5 bases). Sample: blood. This receptor was taken from a woman aged 45-59 years in good health. CDR3 sequence: CAWTGSGNTIYF. CDR3 coding DNA: TGTGCCTGGACAGGGTCTGGAAACACCATATATTTT.